This T cell receptor (beta chain) was captured by sequencing in a study of blood T cells in healthy people across ages. Germline CDR1 reads SGHRS; CDR2 reads YFSETQ. V was cut by 6 bases and J by 6 bases, with 13 bases left in between. The CDR3 is 13 residues long. Primers used in a second PCR of roughly 6 to 12 cycles were a sample-barcoded 5' primer and a J-beta primer mix. Every single cDNA molecule received a tag from a template-switch adaptor with 12 random nucleotides. Using its own MiXCR run on the 5' RACE reads, TCRdb lists one record per CDR3 protein. This table holds about 570,000 distinct CDR3 sequences, approximately 27% found once. In regard to this clonotype: Its antigen is not identified.

Study conclusions and caveats: Underestimates were what the diversity estimates from one million T cells were considered to be.

The chain recombines TRBV5-1 with TRBJ2-1; D gene uncertain. This sequence was found in a woman in her 70s in good health. The material sequenced was blood. CDR3 nucleotide sequence: TGCGCCAGCAAGATTGACATGGGCAATGAGCAGTTCTTC. Its translation is CASKIDMGNEQFF.